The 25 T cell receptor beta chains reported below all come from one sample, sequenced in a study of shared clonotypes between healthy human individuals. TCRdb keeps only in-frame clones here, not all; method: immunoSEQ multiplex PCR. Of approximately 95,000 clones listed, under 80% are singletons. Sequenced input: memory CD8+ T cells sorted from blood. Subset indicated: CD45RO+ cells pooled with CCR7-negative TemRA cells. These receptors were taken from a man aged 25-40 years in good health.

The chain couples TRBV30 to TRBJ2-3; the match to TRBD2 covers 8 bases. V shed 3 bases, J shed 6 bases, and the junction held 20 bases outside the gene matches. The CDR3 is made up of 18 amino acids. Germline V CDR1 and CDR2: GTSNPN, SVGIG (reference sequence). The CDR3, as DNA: TGTGCCTGGAGAGGGGTCGACTACGGTAGCGGGATACGGGATACGCAGTATTTT. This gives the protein CAWRGVDYGSGIRDTQYF.

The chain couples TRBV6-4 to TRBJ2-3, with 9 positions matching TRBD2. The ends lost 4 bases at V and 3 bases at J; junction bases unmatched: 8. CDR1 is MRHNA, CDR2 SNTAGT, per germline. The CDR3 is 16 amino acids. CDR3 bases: TGTGCCAGCAGTGCCGAAGCGGGAGGTAAAACAGATACGCAGTATTTT. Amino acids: CASSAEAGGKTDTQYF.

The CDR3 protein is CASSLPPQGVNEQFF. CDR3 bases: TGTGCCAGCAGCTTACCGCCCCAGGGAGTCAATGAGCAGTTCTTC. The rearrangement uses TRBV7-9 and TRBJ2-1, with D possibly being TRBD1 or TRBD2 (5 bases each). Germline values: CDR1 SEHNR, CDR2 FQNEAQ (reference sequence). This CDR3 comprises 15 residues. Trimming removed 2 bases from V and 6 bases from J, with 14 bases in between.

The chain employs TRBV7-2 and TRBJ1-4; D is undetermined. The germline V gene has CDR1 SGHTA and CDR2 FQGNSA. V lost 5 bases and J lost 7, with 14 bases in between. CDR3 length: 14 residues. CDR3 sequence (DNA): TGTGCCAGCAGCCACTATTTGGACGGTGAAAAACTGTTTTTT. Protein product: CASSHYLDGEKLFF.

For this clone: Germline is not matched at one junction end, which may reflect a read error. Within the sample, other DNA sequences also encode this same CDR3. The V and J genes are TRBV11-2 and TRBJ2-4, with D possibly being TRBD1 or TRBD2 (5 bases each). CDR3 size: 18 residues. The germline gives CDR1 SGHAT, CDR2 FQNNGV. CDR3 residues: CASSLPTVARGAKNIQYF. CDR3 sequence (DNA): TGCGCCAGCAGCTTACCTACGGTAGCGAGGGGAGCCAAAAACATTCAGTACTTC.

CDR3 sequence reads: CAWSPTGTSGSGEQFF. The CDR3 nucleotides are TGTGCCTGGAGTCCTACCGGGACTAGCGGGAGCGGGGAGCAGTTCTTC. The gene calls are TRBV30 and TRBJ2-1; 14 bases are shared with TRBD2. V lost 2 bases and J lost 10; bases outside the gene matches: 10. The germline gives CDR1 GTSNPN, CDR2 SVGIG (reference sequence). This CDR3 contains 16 residues.

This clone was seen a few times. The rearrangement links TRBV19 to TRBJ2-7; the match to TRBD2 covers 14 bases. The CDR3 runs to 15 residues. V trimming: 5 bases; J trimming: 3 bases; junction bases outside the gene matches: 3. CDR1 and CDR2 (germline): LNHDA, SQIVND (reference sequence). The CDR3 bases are TGTGCCAGTAGTTTTGGACTAGCGGGAGGCTACGAGCAGTACTTC. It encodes CASSFGLAGGYEQYF.

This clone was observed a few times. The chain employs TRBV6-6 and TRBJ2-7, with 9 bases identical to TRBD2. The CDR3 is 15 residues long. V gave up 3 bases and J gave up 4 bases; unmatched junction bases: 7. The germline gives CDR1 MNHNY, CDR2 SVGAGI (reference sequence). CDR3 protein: CASSYEGLAGYEQYF. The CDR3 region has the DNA TGTGCCAGCAGTTATGAGGGACTAGCAGGTTACGAGCAGTACTTC.

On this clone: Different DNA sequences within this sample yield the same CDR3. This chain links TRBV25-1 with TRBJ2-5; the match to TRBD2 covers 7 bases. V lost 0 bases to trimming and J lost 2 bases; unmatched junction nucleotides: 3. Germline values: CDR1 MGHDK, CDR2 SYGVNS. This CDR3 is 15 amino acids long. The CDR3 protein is CASSEYGRAQETQYF. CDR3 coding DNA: TGTGCCAGCAGTGAATATGGGAGGGCACAAGAGACCCAGTACTTC.

The CDR3 nucleotides are TGTGCCAGTAGTTTATTCCATCAGCCCCAGCATTTT. Translating it yields CASSLFHQPQHF. The V gene is TRBV19, the J gene TRBJ1-5; D gene ambiguous. The V and J ends lost 5 bases and 5 bases respectively, with 7 bases between them. The CDR3 spans 12 residues. CDR1 and CDR2 from the germline V gene are LNHDA and SQIVND (reference sequence).

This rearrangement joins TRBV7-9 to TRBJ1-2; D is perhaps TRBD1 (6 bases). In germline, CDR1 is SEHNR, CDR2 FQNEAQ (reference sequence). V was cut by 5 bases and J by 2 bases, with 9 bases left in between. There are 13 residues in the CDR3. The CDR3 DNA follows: TGTGCCAGCAGCCATGGACAGAACTATGGCTACACCTTC. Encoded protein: CASSHGQNYGYTF. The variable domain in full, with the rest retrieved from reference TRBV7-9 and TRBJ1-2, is DTGVSQNPRHKITKRGQNVTFRCDPISEHNRLYWYRQTLGQGPEFLTYFQNEAQLEKSRLLSDRFSAERPKGSFSTLEIQRTEQGDSAMYLCASSHGQNYGYTFGSGTRLTVV.

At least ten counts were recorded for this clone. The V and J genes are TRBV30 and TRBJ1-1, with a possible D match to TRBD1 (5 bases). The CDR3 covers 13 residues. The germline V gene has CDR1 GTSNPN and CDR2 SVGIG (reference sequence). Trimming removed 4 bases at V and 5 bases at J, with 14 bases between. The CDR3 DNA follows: TGTGCCTGGAACTCCTATGAGGGGACTGAAGCTTTCTTT. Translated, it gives CAWNSYEGTEAFF.

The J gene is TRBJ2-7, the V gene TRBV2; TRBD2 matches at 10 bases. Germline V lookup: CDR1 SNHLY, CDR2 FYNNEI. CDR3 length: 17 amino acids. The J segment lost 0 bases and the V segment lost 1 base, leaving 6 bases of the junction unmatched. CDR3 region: CASSEVGLAIGSYEQYF. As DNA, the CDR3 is TGTGCCAGCAGTGAAGTGGGACTAGCGATTGGCTCCTACGAGCAGTACTTC. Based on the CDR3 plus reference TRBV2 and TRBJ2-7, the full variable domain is EPEVTQTPSHQVTQMGQEVILRCVPISNHLYFYWYRQILGQKVEFLVSFYNNEISEKSEIFDDQFSVERPDGSNFTLKIRSTKLEDSAMYFCASSEVGLAIGSYEQYFGPGTRLTVT.

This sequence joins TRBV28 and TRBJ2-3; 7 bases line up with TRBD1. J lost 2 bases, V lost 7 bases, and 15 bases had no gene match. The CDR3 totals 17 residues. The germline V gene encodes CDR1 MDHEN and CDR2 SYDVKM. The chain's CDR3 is CASNPQGWGQSTDTQYF. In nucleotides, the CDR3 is TGTGCCAGCAACCCTCAAGGTTGGGGACAGTCCACAGATACGCAGTATTTT.

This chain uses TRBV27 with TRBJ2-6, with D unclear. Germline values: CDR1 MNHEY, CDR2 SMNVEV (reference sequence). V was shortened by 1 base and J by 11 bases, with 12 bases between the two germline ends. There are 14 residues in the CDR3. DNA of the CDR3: TGTGCCAGCAGTTTATACCGCCTAAATGACGTCCTGACTTTC. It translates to CASSLYRLNDVLTF. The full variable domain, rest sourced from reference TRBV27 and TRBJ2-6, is EAQVTQNPRYLITVTGKKLTVTCSQNMNHEYMSWYRQDPGLGLRQIYYSMNVEVTDKGDVPEGYKVSRKEKRNFPLILESPSPNQTSLYFCASSLYRLNDVLTFGAGSRLTVL.

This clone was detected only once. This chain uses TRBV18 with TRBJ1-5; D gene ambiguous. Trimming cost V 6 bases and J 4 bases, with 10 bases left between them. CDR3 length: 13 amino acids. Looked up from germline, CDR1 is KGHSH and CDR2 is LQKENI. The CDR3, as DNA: TGTGCCAGCTCCCCGGGTCCAAATCAGCCCCAGCATTTT. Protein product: CASSPGPNQPQHF.

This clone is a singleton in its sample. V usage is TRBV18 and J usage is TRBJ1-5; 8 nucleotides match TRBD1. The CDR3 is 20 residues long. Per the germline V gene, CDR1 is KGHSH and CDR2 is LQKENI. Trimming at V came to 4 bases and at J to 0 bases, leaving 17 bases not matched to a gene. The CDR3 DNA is TGTGCCAGCTCACAAAGGACAGGGTCCTCGCCCCTCTATAGCAATCAGCCCCAGCATTTT. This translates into CASSQRTGSSPLYSNQPQHF.

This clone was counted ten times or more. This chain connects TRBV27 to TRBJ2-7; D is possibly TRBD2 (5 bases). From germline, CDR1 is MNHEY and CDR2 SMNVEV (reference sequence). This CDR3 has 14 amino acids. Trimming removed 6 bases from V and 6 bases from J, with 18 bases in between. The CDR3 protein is CASRPGSLGSEQYF. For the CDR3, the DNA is TGTGCCAGCAGACCGGGGAGTCTAGGTAGCGAGCAGTACTTC.

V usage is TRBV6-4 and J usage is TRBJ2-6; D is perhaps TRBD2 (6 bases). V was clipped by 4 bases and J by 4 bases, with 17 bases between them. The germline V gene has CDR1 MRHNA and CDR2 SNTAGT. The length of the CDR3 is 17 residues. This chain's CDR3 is CASSASDAGSGANVLTF. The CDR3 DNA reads TGTGCCAGCAGTGCTTCGGACGCGGGGTCCGGGGCCAACGTCCTGACTTTC.

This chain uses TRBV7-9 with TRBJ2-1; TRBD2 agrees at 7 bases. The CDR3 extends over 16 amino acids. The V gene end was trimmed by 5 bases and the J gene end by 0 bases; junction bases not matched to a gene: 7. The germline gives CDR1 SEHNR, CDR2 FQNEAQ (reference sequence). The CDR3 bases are TGTGCCAGCAGCGGCAGGCGGGGGAGCTCCTACAATGAGCAGTTCTTC. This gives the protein CASSGRRGSSYNEQFF.

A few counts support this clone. CDR3 DNA sequence: TGTGCCAGCAGCTCATCCGACGGCCACACAGATACGCAGTATTTT. Protein product: CASSSSDGHTDTQYF. The chain carries TRBV27 and TRBJ2-3; D gene unclear. The V gene's germline CDR1 is MNHEY and CDR2 SMNVEV (reference sequence). The CDR3 spans 15 residues. V dropped 6 bases and J dropped 2 bases, with 15 bases sitting between them.

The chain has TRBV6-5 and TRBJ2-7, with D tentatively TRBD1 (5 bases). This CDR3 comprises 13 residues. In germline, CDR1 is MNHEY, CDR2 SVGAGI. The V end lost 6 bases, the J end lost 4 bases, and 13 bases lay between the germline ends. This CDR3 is CASSPGFSYEQYF. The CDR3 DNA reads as TGTGCCAGCAGCCCAGGGTTTTCGTACGAGCAGTACTTC.

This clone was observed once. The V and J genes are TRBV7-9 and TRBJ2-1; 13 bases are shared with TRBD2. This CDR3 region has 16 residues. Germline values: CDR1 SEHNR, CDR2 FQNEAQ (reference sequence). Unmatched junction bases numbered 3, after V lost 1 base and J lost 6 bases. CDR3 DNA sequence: TGTGCCAGCAGCTTAGGGACTAGCGGGAGAACCAATGAGCAGTTCTTC. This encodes CASSLGTSGRTNEQFF.

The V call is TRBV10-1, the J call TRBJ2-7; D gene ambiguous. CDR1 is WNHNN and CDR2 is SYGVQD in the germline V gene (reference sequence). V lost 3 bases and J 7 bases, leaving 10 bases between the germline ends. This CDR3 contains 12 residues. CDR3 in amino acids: CASSDLLGEQYF. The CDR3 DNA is TGCGCCAGCAGTGACCTACTCGGGGAGCAGTACTTC.

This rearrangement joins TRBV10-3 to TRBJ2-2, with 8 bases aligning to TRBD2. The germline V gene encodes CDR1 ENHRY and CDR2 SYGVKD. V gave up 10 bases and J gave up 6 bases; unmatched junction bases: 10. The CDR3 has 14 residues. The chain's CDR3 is CATEPGLGPGELFF. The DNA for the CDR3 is TGTGCCACCGAACCGGGACTAGGGCCCGGGGAGCTGTTTTTT.